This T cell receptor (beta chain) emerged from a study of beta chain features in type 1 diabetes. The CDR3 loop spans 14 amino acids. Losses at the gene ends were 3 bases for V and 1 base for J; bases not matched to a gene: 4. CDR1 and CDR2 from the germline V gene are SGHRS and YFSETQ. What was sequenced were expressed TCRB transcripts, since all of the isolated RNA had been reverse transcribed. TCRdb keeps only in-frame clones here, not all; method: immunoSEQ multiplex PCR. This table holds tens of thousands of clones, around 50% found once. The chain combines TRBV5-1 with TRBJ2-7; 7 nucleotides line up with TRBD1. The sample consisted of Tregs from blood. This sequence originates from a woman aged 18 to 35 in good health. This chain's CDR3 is CASSWGQPSYEQYF. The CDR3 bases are TGCGCCAGCAGCTGGGGACAGCCTTCCTACGAGCAGTACTTC. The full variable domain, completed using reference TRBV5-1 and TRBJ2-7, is KAGVTQTPRYLIKTRGQQVTLSCSPISGHRSVSWYQQTPGQGLQFLFEYFSETQRNKGNFPGRFSGRQFSNSRSEMNVSTLELGDSALYLCASSWGQPSYEQYFGPGTRLTVT.